The 21 T cell receptor beta chains in this list originate from one sample, sequenced in a study of graft-versus-host responses after intestinal transplantation. The repertoire was sequenced with immunoSEQ multiplex PCR; TCRdb's copy has only in-frame clones and lacks some. Altogether around 7,000 clones are present, roughly 72% being singletons, with the ten largest covering 4% to 6%. Intraepithelial and lamina propria lymphocytes were released after the graft tissue was processed. The starting material was ileum tissue, obtained roughly 55 days after transplant. The receptor set was obtained from a human patient who received an intestinal transplant, so some T cells may come from the graft donor.

This clone was picked up a small number of times. J is TRBJ1-2 and V is TRBV19; unclear D gene. This CDR3 comprises 13 residues. Germline assignment: CDR1 LNHDA and CDR2 SQIVND (reference sequence). V was pared by 6 bases and J by 4 bases, with 12 bases between. The CDR3 coding sequence is TGTGCCAGTAGCCGAGAGGGAGGCTATGGCTACACCTTC. As protein: CASSREGGYGYTF.

This chain connects TRBV28 to TRBJ1-2, with D possibly TRBD1 on 6 matching bases. Trimming pared 5 bases from V and 7 bases from J, leaving 11 bases between. The CDR3 is 12 residues long. Germline V gives CDR1 MDHEN, CDR2 SYDVKM. In DNA form, the CDR3 reads TGTGCCAGCAGTACAGGGCCAGCTGGCTACACCTTC. Protein product: CASSTGPAGYTF.

In regard to this clone: One base away lies a much larger clone, so this may be a sequencing read error. The chain combines TRBV4-2 with TRBJ1-5; TRBD1 might be the D (6 bases). The CDR3 has 14 amino acids. Trimming cost V 3 bases and J 6 bases, with 12 bases left between them. Germline V gene data show CDR1 as LGHNA and CDR2 as YNFKEQ. CDR3 sequence: CASSQYRVGQPQHF. CDR3 bases: TGTGCCAGCAGCCAGTACAGGGTCGGTCAGCCCCAGCATTTT.

V is TRBV4-1 and J is TRBJ2-3, with TRBD2 matching over 9 bases. From germline, CDR1 is MGHRA and CDR2 YSYEKL. CDR3 length: 17 amino acids. The V segment lost 3 bases and the J segment 2 bases; nucleotides outside the gene matches: 9. As DNA, the CDR3 is TGCGCCAGCAGCCACGCCGCAGCGGGGGGCCACACAGATACGCAGTATTTT. Protein sequence: CASSHAAAGGHTDTQYF.

In its sample, this clone was seen a few times. This chain uses TRBV7-8 with TRBJ1-2, with TRBD1 matching 7 bases. This CDR3 region has 14 residues. The V gene's germline CDR1 is SGHVS and CDR2 FQNEAQ. V gave up 3 bases and J gave up 3 bases; unmatched junction bases: 4. Here the CDR3 DNA reads TGTGCCAGCAGCTTGGGACAGCGGTACTATGGCTACACCTTC. This encodes CASSLGQRYYGYTF.

The J gene is TRBJ2-3, the V gene TRBV5-6; D not certain. Germline values: CDR1 SGHDT, CDR2 YYEEEE. The CDR3 runs 12 residues. Trimming took 4 bases from V and 6 from J, leaving 9 bases between them. The chain's CDR3 is CASSVARDTQYF. The CDR3 DNA sequence: TGTGCCAGCAGCGTCGCTCGGGATACGCAGTATTTT.

The gene calls are TRBV28 and TRBJ2-7; 11 bases match TRBD1. The CDR3 spans 15 residues. Trimming at V came to 5 bases and at J to 5 bases, leaving 8 bases not matched to a gene. Germline CDR1 is MDHEN and CDR2 is SYDVKM. CDR3 in DNA: TGTGCCAGCAGTAATCCGGGACAGGGGGACAACGAGCAGTACGTC. Translation: CASSNPGQGDNEQYV.

As to this clone: One end of the junction varies from germline; a read error may be responsible. The sample contains more than one DNA sequence encoding this CDR3. The V and J genes are TRBV7-7 and TRBJ2-5; 7 nucleotides match TRBD1. Germline CDR1 SSHAT, CDR2 FNYEAQ (reference sequence). The CDR3 runs 13 residues. DNA of the CDR3: TGTGCTAGCAGCCGTGACAGGGAAGAGACCCAGTACTTC. Protein product: CASSRDREETQYF.

The chain employs TRBV7-9 and TRBJ2-1; the match to TRBD2 covers 10 bases. CDR1 is SEHNR, CDR2 FQNEAQ, per germline (reference sequence). Germline trimming cut 0 bases from V and 3 bases from J; bases unmatched to any gene: 5. The CDR3 runs to 17 residues. The CDR3, as DNA: TGTGCCAGCAGCTTAGCGAGCGGGGGGGCCCGCTACAATGAGCAGTTCTTC. It is translated as CASSLASGGARYNEQFF.

The chain links TRBV4-3 to TRBJ1-2; D not certain. Trimming removed 0 bases at V and 4 bases at J, with 12 bases between. This CDR3 contains 15 residues. Germline loops: CDR1 LGHNA, CDR2 YSLEER. CDR3 amino acids: CASSQDSIRVYGYTF. CDR3 nucleotide sequence: TGCGCCAGCAGCCAAGATAGCATTAGAGTCTATGGCTACACCTTC.

This clone has more than one count but fewer than ten. The rearrangement uses TRBV18 and TRBJ2-1; TRBD2 matches at 9 bases. This CDR3 has 16 residues. With 3 bases clipped from V and 8 bases from J, the junction kept 11 bases outside the gene matches. Germline CDR1 reads KGHSH; CDR2 reads LQKENI. The CDR3 spells CASSPRLAGFGDEQFF. CDR3 coding DNA: TGTGCCAGCTCACCGCGGCTAGCGGGGTTTGGGGATGAGCAGTTCTTC. The entire variable domain, with the rest obtained from reference TRBV18 and TRBJ2-1, is as follows: NAGVMQNPRHLVRRRGQEARLRCSPMKGHSHVYWYRQLPEEGLKFMVYLQKENIIDESGMPKERFSAEFPKEGPSILRIQQVVRGDSAAYFCASSPRLAGFGDEQFFGPGTRLTVL.

In this sample, this clone is medium-sized. The V and J genes are TRBV6-4 and TRBJ2-7; tentative D call: TRBD1 (5 bases). The germline V and J ends were trimmed by 4 bases and 2 bases, with 12 bases remaining between them. The V gene's germline CDR1 is MRHNA and CDR2 SNTAGT. The CDR3 extends over 14 amino acids. In DNA form, the CDR3 reads TGTGCCAGCAGTGCCTCCGAGACAGCCTACGAGCAGTACGTC. Protein: CASSASETAYEQYV.

The J gene is TRBJ1-1, the V gene TRBV29-1, with D unclear. The CDR3 has 13 residues. Looked up from germline, CDR1 is SQVTM and CDR2 is ANQGSEA. V was clipped by 6 bases and J by 3 bases, with 14 bases between them. The CDR3 bases are TGCAGCGTCGTCCCCCCTAGTGACACTGAAGCTTTCTTT. This encodes CSVVPPSDTEAFF.

V usage is TRBV4-3 and J usage is TRBJ1-2; TRBD1 is a possible D gene (5 bases). Germline CDR1 is LGHNA and CDR2 is YSLEER. Trimming took off 0 bases at V and 4 bases at J, with 12 bases between the two ends. This CDR3 comprises 15 residues. The DNA for the CDR3 is TGCGCCAGCAGCCAAGATTTGTTGGGACTCTATGGCTACACCTTC. It encodes CASSQDLLGLYGYTF.

V usage is TRBV7-8 and J usage is TRBJ2-5; 10 nucleotides align to TRBD2. Trimming cost V 2 bases and J 5 bases; bases outside gene matches: 5. Per the germline V gene, CDR1 is SGHVS and CDR2 is FQNEAQ. CDR3 length equals 15 residues. In DNA form, the CDR3 reads TGTGCCAGCAGCTTATTAGCGGGGGGAGGGGAGACCCAGTACTTC. It encodes CASSLLAGGGETQYF.

This clone was picked up a small number of times. A read error is likely here: a far larger clone is one base away. The CDR3 carries no conserved terminal phenylalanine or tryptophan, so it likely arises from a read error. The chain links TRBV27 to TRBJ1-6; D gene uncertain. V was pared by 5 bases and J by 5 bases, with 10 bases between. Germline loops: CDR1 MNHEY, CDR2 SMNVEV (reference sequence). This CDR3 is built from 14 residues. CDR3 in DNA: TGTGCCAGCAGTCCCGGGTCTGATAATTCACCCCTCCACCTT. This sequence encodes CASSPGSDNSPLHL.

This clone occurred a few times. The chain combines TRBV29-1 with TRBJ1-3; D ambiguous. In germline, CDR1 is SQVTM, CDR2 ANQGSEA. Trimming removed 4 bases at V and 0 bases at J, with 7 bases between. This CDR3 spans 13 amino acids. CDR3 sequence: CSVGYSSGNTIYF. The CDR3, as DNA: TGCAGCGTTGGATACAGCTCTGGAAACACCATATATTTT.

The rearrangement uses TRBV4-1 and TRBJ2-7; TRBD1 matches at 8 bases. CDR1 and CDR2 from the germline V gene are MGHRA and YSYEKL. CDR3 length: 15 residues. Losses at the gene ends were 1 base for V and 4 bases for J; bases not matched to a gene: 6. CDR3 DNA sequence: TGCGCCAGCAGCCAAGTACTGACAGGGGCTTACGAGCAGTACGTC. Amino acids: CASSQVLTGAYEQYV.

This clone was seen a few times. This rearrangement joins TRBV7-2 to TRBJ2-7, with TRBD2 matching 8 bases. Germline V gene lookup returns CDR1 SGHTA and CDR2 FQGNSA. Trimming at V came to 1 base and at J to 7 bases, leaving 6 bases not matched to a gene. The CDR3 totals 14 residues. CDR3 in DNA: TGTGCCAGCAGCTTAGGCGGGGGGATCGTGGAGCAGTACGTC. This gives the protein CASSLGGGIVEQYV.

The chain links TRBV7-9 to TRBJ1-5; 8 bases are a match to TRBD1. The CDR3 covers 15 residues. Germline V gene sequence: CDR1 SEHNR, CDR2 FQNEAQ (reference sequence). V shed 5 bases, J shed 3 bases, and the junction held 6 bases outside the gene matches. Here the CDR3 reads CASSPGGSYNQPQHF. DNA of the CDR3: TGTGCCAGCAGCCCAGGGGGCAGCTACAATCAGCCCCAGCATTTT.

Points on this clone: One junction end disagrees with the germline gene, perhaps due to a read error. The J gene is TRBJ2-2, the V gene TRBV7-7; D call uncertain. The CDR3 runs to 15 residues. CDR1 is SSHAT, CDR2 FNYEAQ, per germline (reference sequence). CDR3 DNA sequence: TGTGCTAGCAGCCCGTCCTACCTTAACACCGGGGAGCTGTTTTTT. This sequence encodes CASSPSYLNTGELFF.